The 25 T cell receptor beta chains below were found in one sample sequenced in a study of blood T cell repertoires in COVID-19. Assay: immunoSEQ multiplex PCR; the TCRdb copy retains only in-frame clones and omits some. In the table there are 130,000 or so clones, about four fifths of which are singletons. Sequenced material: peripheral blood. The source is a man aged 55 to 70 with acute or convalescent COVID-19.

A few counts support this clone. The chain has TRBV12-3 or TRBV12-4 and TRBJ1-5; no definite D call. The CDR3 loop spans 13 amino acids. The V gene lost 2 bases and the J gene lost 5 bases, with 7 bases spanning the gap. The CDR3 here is CASSLSGDQPQHF. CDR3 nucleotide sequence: TGTGCCAGCAGTTTATCCGGGGATCAGCCCCAGCATTTT.

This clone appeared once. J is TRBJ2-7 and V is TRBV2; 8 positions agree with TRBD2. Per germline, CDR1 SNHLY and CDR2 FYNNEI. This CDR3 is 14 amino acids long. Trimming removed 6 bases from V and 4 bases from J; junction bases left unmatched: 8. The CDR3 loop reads CASRGREGGYEQYF. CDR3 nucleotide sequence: TGTGCCAGCAGAGGACGGGAGGGGGGGTACGAGCAGTACTTC.

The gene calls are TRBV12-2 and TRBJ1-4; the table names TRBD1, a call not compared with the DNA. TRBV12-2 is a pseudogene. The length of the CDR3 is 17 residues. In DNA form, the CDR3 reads TGTGCAAGTCGCTTACAGGACAGGCGTGCAACTAATGAAAAACTGTTTTTT. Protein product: CASRLQDRRATNEKLFF.

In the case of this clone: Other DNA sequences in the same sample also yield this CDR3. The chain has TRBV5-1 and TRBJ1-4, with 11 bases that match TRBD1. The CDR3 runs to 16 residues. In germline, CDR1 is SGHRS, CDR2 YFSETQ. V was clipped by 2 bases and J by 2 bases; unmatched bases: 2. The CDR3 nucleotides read TGCGCCAGCAGCTTAGGACAGGGGGCGACTAATGAAAAACTGTTTTTT. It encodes CASSLGQGATNEKLFF.

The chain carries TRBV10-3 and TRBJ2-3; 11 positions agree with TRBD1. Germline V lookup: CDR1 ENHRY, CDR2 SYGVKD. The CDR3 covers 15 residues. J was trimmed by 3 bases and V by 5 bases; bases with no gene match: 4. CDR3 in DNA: TGTGCCATCAGTCGGGACAGGGGGAATACAGATACGCAGTATTTT. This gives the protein CAISRDRGNTDTQYF.

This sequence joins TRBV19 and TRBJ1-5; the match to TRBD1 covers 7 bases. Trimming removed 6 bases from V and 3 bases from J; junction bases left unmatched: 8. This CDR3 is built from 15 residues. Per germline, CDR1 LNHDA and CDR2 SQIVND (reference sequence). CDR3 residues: CASRQQGLNNQPQHF. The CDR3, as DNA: TGTGCCAGTAGACAACAGGGGCTCAACAATCAGCCCCAGCATTTT.

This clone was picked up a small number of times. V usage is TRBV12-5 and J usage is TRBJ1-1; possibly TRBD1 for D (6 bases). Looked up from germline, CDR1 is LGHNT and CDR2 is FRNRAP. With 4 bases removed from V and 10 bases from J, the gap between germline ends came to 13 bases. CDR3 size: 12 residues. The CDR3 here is CASGSGDISAFF. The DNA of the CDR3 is TGTGCTAGTGGTTCAGGGGATATATCAGCTTTCTTT.

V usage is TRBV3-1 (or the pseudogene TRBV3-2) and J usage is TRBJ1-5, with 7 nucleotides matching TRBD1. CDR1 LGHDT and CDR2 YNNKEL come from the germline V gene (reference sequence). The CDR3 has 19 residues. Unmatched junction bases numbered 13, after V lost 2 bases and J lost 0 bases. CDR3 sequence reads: CASSQSRDSLHYSNQPQHF. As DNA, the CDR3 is TGTGCCAGCAGCCAAAGCCGGGACAGCCTACACTATAGCAATCAGCCCCAGCATTTT.

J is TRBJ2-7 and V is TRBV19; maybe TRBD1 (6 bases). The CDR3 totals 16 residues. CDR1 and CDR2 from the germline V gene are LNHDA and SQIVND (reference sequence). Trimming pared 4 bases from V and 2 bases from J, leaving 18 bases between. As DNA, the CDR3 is TGTGCCAGTAGTACGACTCTGATGACAGGTCCCTACGAGCAGTACTTC. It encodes CASSTTLMTGPYEQYF.

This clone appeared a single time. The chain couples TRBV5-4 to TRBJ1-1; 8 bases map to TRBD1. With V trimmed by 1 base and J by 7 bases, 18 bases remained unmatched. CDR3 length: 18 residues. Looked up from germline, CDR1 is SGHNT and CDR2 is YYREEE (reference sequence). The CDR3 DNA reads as TGTGCCAGCAGCTTGACCCCAGGACAGGGTGGAAGAAGGGGTGAAGCTTTCTTT. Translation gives CASSLTPGQGGRRGEAFF.

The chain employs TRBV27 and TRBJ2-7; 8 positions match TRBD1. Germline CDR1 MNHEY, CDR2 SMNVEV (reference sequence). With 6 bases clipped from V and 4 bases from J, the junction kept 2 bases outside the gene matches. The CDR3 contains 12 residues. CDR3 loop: CASRGQGYEQYF. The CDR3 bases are TGTGCCAGCAGAGGACAGGGATACGAGCAGTACTTC.

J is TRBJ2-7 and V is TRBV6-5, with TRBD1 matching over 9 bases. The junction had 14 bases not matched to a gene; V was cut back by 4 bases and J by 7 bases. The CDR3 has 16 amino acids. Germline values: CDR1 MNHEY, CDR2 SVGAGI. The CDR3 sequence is CASSSRTGGAFSEQYF. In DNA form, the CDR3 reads TGTGCCAGCAGTTCCCGTACAGGGGGCGCCTTCTCAGAGCAGTACTTC.

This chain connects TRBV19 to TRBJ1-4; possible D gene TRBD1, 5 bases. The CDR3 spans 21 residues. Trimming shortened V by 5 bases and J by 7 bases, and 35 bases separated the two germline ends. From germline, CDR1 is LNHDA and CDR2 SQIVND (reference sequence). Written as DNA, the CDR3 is TGTGCCAGTAGTGCCTCCCTGGGAGGGGCATTAGGGGCACACTCGGGTGAAAAACTGTTTTTT. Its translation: CASSASLGGALGAHSGEKLFF.

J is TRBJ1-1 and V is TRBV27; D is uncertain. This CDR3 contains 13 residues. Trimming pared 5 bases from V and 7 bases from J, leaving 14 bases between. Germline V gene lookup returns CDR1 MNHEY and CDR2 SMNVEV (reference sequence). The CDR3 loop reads CASSTRVEGEAFF. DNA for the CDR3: TGTGCCAGCAGTACCCGGGTGGAGGGTGAAGCTTTCTTT.

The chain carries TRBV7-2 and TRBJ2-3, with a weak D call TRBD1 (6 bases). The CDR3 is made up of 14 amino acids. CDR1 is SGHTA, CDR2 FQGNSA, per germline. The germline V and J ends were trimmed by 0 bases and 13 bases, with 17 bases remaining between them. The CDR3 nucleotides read TGTGCCAGCAGCTTAGCGGTTCAGGGGCGGTCGGAGTATTTT. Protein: CASSLAVQGRSEYF.

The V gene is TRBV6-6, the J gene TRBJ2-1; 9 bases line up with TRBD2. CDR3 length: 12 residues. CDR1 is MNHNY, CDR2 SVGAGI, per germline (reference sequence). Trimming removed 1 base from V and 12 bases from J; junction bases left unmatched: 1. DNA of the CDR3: TGTGCCAGCAGTTACTTAGCGGGAGTGCAGTTCTTC. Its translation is CASSYLAGVQFF.

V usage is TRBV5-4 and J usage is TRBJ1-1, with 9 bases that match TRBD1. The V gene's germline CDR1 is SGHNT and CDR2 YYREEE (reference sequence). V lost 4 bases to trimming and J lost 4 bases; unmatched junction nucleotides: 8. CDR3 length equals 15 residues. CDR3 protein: CASSAGQGDITEAFF. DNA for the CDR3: TGTGCCAGCAGCGCGGGACAGGGAGACATCACTGAAGCTTTCTTT.

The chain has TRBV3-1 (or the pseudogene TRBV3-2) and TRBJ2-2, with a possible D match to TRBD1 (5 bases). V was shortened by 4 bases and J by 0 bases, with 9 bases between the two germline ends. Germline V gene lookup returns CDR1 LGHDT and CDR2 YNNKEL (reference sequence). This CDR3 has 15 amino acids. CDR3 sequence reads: CASSPTTANTGELFF. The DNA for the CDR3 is TGTGCCAGCAGCCCCACGACAGCGAACACCGGGGAGCTGTTTTTT.

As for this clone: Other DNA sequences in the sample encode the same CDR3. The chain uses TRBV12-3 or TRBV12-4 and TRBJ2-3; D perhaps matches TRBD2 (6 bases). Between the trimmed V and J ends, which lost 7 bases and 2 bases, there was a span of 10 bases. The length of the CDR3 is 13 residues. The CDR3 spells CASKRDSTDTQYF. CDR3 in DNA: TGTGCCAGCAAACGGGACTCCACAGATACGCAGTATTTT.

CDR3 protein: CASRNPGQGSDGYTF. As DNA, the CDR3 is TGTGCCAGCAGGAACCCGGGACAGGGATCAGATGGCTACACCTTC. The V call is TRBV6-6, the J call TRBJ1-2; 9 nucleotides match TRBD1. Per the germline V gene, CDR1 is MNHNY and CDR2 is SVGAGI (reference sequence). This CDR3 region has 15 residues. V lost 6 bases, J lost 6 bases, and 11 bases stayed unmatched.

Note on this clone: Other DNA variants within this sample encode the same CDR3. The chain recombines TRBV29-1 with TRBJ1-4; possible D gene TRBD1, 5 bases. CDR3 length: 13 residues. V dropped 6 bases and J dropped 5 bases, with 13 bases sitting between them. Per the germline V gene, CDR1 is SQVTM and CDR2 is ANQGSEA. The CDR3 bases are TGCAGCGTGGGGGGGACGGCGAATGAAAAACTGTTTTTT. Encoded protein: CSVGGTANEKLFF. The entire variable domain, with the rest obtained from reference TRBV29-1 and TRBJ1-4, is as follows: SAVISQKPSRDICQRGTSLTIQCQVDSQVTMMFWYRQQPGQSLTLIATANQGSEATYESGFVIDKFPISRPNLTFSTLTVSNMSPEDSSIYLCSVGGTANEKLFFGSGTQLSVL.

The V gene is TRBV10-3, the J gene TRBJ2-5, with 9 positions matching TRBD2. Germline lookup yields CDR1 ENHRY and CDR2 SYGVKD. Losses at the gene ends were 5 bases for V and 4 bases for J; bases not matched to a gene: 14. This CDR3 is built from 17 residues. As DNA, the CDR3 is TGTGCCATCAGTAACTCTCAAGGGCTGGGACTAGCAGAGACCCAGTACTTC. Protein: CAISNSQGLGLAETQYF.

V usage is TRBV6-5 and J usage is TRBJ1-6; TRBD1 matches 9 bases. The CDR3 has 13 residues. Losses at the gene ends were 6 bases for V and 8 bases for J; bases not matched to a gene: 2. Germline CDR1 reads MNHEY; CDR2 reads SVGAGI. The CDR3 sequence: CASSRTGDSPLHF. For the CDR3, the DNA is TGTGCCAGCAGCAGGACAGGGGATTCACCCCTCCACTTT.

The CDR3 nucleotides are TGCGCCAGCAGGAGAATCGAGCCCGCAAACTCCTACGAGCAGTACTTC. It codes for CASRRIEPANSYEQYF. The chain is built from TRBV10-1 and TRBJ2-7; D is unclear. The CDR3 sequence is 16 residues long. Trimming removed 6 bases at V and 0 bases at J, with 18 bases between. Germline CDR1 reads WNHNN; CDR2 reads SYGVQD (reference sequence).

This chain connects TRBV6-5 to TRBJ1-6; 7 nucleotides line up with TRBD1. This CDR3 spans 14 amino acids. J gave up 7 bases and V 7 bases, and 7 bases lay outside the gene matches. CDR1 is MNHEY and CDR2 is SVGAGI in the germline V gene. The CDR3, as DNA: TGTGCCAGCAAATCCGGGACAGCGAATTCACCCCTCCACTTT. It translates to CASKSGTANSPLHF.